These 10 T cell receptor beta chains were all obtained from the same sample, sequenced in a study of CD8+CD57+ T cells in acquired aplastic anemia. Template material for TCR beta VDJ and CDR3 profiling consisted of genomic DNA. MiXCR was run by TCRdb on the reads, yielding one entry per CDR3 protein. The sample records around 200,000 distinct CDR3 sequences, under 65% being singletons. The material sequenced was sorted CD4+, CD8+, or CD8+CD57+ T cells (not recorded which) from PBMCs. The source is a human donor in good health.

This clonotype was seen only a few times. The chain has TRBV18 and TRBJ2-5, with TRBD1 matching over 8 bases. J was trimmed by 5 bases and V by 4 bases; bases with no gene match: 12. CDR1 and CDR2 (germline): KGHSH, LQKENI. The CDR3 sequence is 16 residues long. CDR3: CASSLQGRGRRETQYF. CDR3 in DNA: TGTGCCAGCTCACTCCAAGGCAGGGGGCGCCGGGAGACCCAGTACTTC.

The V gene is TRBV5-1, the J gene TRBJ1-4; a possible D gene is TRBD1 (6 bases). The CDR3 extends over 13 amino acids. Looked up from germline, CDR1 is SGHRS and CDR2 is YFSETQ. Trimming took 4 bases from V and 4 from J, leaving 8 bases between them. The CDR3 region has the DNA TGCGCCAGCAGCGGACAGATTAATGAAAAACTGTTTTTT. As protein: CASSGQINEKLFF.

The chain uses TRBV7-8 and TRBJ1-5; D gene ambiguous. The CDR3 loop spans 13 amino acids. V was trimmed by 5 bases and J by 4 bases, leaving 9 bases between them. Germline V gene sequence: CDR1 SGHVS, CDR2 FQNEAQ. This chain's CDR3 is CASSPEANQPQHF. The CDR3 nucleotides read TGTGCCAGCAGCCCAGAGGCGAATCAGCCCCAGCATTTT.

The chain employs TRBV6-5 and TRBJ2-1; weak D call: TRBD1 (6 bases). This CDR3 is 12 amino acids long. CDR1 MNHEY and CDR2 SVGAGI come from the germline V gene. Trimming pared 5 bases from V and 10 bases from J, leaving 12 bases between. In DNA, the CDR3 is TGTGCCAGCAGTCCGGGGACATGGGAGCAGTTCTTC. Translation gives CASSPGTWEQFF.

The rearrangement uses TRBV19 and TRBJ2-7; tentative D call: TRBD2 (6 bases). There are 13 residues in the CDR3. Trimming left V 4 bases short and J 2 bases short, with 9 bases between. CDR1 LNHDA and CDR2 SQIVND come from the germline V gene (reference sequence). The DNA for the CDR3 is TGTGCCAGTAGTACTGGAGGGGCCTACGAGCAGTACTTC. Translated: CASSTGGAYEQYF.

This clonotype has more than one count but fewer than ten. The chain employs TRBV2 and TRBJ1-3; D is perhaps TRBD1 (6 bases). The CDR3 consists of 13 residues. Germline-derived CDR1 and CDR2 are SNHLY and FYNNEI. Trimming took off 1 base at V and 11 bases at J, with 12 bases between the two ends. The CDR3 region is CASSEDRAGAIYF. Here the CDR3 DNA reads TGTGCCAGCAGTGAAGACAGGGCGGGAGCCATATATTTT. The full variable domain, rest sourced from reference TRBV2 and TRBJ1-3, is EPEVTQTPSHQVTQMGQEVILRCVPISNHLYFYWYRQILGQKVEFLVSFYNNEISEKSEIFDDQFSVERPDGSNFTLKIRSTKLEDSAMYFCASSEDRAGAIYFGEGSWLTVV.

The table lists this clonotype with many counts. The chain is built from TRBV5-6 and TRBJ2-3, with D perhaps matching TRBD2 (5 bases). Trimming stripped 4 bases from V and 2 bases from J, with 11 bases between. The CDR3 extends over 14 amino acids. In germline, CDR1 is SGHDT, CDR2 YYEEEE. CDR3 in amino acids: CASSPRGTTDTQYF. Written as DNA, the CDR3 is TGTGCCAGCAGCCCCCGGGGTACCACAGATACGCAGTATTTT. Full variable domain (outside the CDR3, taken from reference TRBV5-6 and TRBJ2-3): DAGVTQSPTHLIKTRGQQVTLRCSPKSGHDTVSWYQQALGQGPQFIFQYYEEEERQRGNFPDRFSGHQFPNYSSELNVNALLLGDSALYLCASSPRGTTDTQYFGPGTRLTVL.

A remark on this clonotype: One junction end disagrees with the germline gene, perhaps due to a read error. This chain joins TRBV5-1 and TRBJ2-7, with 8 positions matching TRBD1. The length of the CDR3 is 14 residues. Germline CDR1 is SGHRS and CDR2 is YFSETQ. CDR3 region: CASSIKDRGHEQYF. Here the CDR3 DNA reads TGTGCCAGCAGCATCAAAGACAGGGGCCACGAGCAGTACTTC. Full variable domain (outside the CDR3, taken from reference TRBV5-1 and TRBJ2-7): KAGVTQTPRYLIKTRGQQVTLSCSPISGHRSVSWYQQTPGQGLQFLFEYFSETQRNKGNFPGRFSGRQFSNSRSEMNVSTLELGDSALYLCASSIKDRGHEQYFGPGTRLTVT.

J is TRBJ2-2 and V is TRBV10-3; maybe TRBD2 (6 bases). The V gene's germline CDR1 is ENHRY and CDR2 SYGVKD. The V and J ends lost 2 bases and 4 bases respectively, with 17 bases between them. This CDR3 spans 17 amino acids. CDR3 coding DNA: TGTGCCATCAGTGAGCTAGCGCAACAGTCGAGCACCGGGGAGCTGTTTTTT. It translates to CAISELAQQSSTGELFF.

This clonotype has at least ten counts. The chain carries TRBV20-1 and TRBJ2-7, with 10 bases that match TRBD2. The CDR3 length is 15 residues. The trim removed 0 bases at V and 3 bases at J, leaving 5 bases unmatched. Germline CDR1 is DFQATT and CDR2 is SNEGSKA (reference sequence). The CDR3 protein is CSARDMRLAGYEQYF. The CDR3 bases are TGCAGTGCTAGAGATATGAGACTAGCGGGCTACGAGCAGTACTTC.